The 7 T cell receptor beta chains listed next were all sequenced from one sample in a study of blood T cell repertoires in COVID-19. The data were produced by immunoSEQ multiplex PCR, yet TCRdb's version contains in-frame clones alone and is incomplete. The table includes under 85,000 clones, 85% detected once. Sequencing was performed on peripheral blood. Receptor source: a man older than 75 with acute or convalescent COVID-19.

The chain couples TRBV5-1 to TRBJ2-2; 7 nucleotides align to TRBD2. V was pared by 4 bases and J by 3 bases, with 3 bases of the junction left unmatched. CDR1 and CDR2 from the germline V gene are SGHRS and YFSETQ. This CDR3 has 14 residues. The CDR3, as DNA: TGCGCCAGCAGCGGACTAGAATACACCGGGGAGCTGTTTTTT. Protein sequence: CASSGLEYTGELFF.

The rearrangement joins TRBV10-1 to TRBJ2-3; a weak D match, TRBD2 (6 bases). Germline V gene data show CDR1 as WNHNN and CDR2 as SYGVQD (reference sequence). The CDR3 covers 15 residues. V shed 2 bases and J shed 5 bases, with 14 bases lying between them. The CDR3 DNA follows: TGCGCCAGCAGTGAGGTTAGCGGCGCAAGAGATACGCAGTATTTT. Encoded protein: CASSEVSGARDTQYF.

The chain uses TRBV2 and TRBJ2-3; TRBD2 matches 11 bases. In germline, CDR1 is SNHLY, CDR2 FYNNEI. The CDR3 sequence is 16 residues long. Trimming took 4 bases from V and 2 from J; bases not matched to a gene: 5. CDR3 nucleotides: TGTGCCAGCAGTGGACTAGCGGGGAACCCCACAGATACGCAGTATTTT. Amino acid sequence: CASSGLAGNPTDTQYF.

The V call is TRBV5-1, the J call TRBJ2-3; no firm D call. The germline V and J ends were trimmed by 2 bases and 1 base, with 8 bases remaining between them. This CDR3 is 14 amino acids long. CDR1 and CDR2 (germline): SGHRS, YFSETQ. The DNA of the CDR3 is TGCGCCAGCAGCTTCTCCAGCGGCACAGATACGCAGTATTTT. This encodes CASSFSSGTDTQYF.

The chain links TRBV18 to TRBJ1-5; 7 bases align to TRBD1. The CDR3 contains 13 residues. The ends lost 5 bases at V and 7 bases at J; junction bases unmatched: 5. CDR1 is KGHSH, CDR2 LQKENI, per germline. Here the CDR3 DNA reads TGTGCCAGCTCATTCACAGGGGAACAGCCCCAGCATTTT. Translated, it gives CASSFTGEQPQHF.

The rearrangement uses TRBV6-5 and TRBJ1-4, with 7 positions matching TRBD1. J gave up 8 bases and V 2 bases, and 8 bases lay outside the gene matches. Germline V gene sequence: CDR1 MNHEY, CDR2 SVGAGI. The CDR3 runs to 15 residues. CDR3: CASSYRGQVWEKLFF. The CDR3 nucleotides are TGTGCCAGCAGTTACCGTGGACAGGTTTGGGAAAAACTGTTTTTT.

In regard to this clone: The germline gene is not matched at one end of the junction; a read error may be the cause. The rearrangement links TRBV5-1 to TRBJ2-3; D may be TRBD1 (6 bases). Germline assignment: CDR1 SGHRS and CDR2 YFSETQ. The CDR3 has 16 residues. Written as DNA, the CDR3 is TGCGCCAGCAGCATCTACAGGGCTGCTAGCACAGGTACGCAGTATTTT. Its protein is CASSIYRAASTGTQYF.